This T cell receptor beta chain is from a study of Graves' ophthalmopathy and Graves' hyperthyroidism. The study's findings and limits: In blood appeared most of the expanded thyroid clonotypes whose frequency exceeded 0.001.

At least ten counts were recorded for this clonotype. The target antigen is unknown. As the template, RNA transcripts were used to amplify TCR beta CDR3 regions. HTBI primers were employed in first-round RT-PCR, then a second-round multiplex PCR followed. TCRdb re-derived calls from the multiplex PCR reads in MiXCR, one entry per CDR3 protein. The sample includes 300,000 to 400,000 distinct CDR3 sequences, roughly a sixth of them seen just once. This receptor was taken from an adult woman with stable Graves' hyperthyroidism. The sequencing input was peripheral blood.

CDR3 coding DNA: TGTGCCAGCAGCCTAGGGGGGGGCTACGAGCAGTACTTC. It specifies CASSLGGGYEQYF. The V call is TRBV7-2, the J call TRBJ2-7; TRBD2 might be the D (7 bases). Trimming left V 5 bases short and J 3 bases short, with 11 bases between. Germline CDR1 reads SGHTA; CDR2 reads FQGNSA. This CDR3 is 13 amino acids long. The whole variable domain, remainder taken from reference TRBV7-2 and TRBJ2-7, is GAGVSQSPSNKVTEKGKDVELRCDPISGHTALYWYRQSLGQGLEFLIYFQGNSAPDKSGLPSDRFSAERTGGSVSTLTIQRTQQEDSAVYLCASSLGGGYEQYFGPGTRLTVT.